Each of the 14 T cell receptor beta chains below was sequenced from the same sample in a study of cytomegalovirus exposure and HLA in healthy donors. The primer mix had 60 Vbeta and 13 Jbeta primers. Sequenced by immunoSEQ multiplex PCR; TCRdb stores in-frame clones only, minus some. The sample records roughly 190,000 clones, over 60% being singletons. Sequencing was performed on PBMCs. The receptors shown here come from a woman in her forties in good health and CMV-seronegative.

V usage is TRBV12-5 and J usage is TRBJ2-2; tentative D call: TRBD2 (5 bases). The germline V and J ends were trimmed by 6 bases and 2 bases, with 10 bases remaining between them. The CDR3 consists of 14 residues. Germline V gives CDR1 LGHNT, CDR2 FRNRAP. The chain's CDR3 is CASGPGTNTGELFF. CDR3 coding DNA: TGTGCTAGTGGCCCGGGAACAAACACCGGGGAGCTGTTTTTT. Together with reference TRBV12-5 and TRBJ2-2, the CDR3 gives the full variable domain: DARVTQTPRHKVTEMGQEVTMRCQPILGHNTVFWYRQTMMQGLELLAYFRNRAPLDDSGMPKDRFSAEMPDATLATLKIQPSEPRDSAVYFCASGPGTNTGELFFGEGSRLTVL.

Here the CDR3 DNA reads TGCGCCAGCAGCCAAGATCGCTTCAGGACTGAAGCTTTCTTT. This encodes CASSQDRFRTEAFF. The chain couples TRBV4-3 to TRBJ1-1, with D unclear. Per the germline V gene, CDR1 is LGHNA and CDR2 is YSLEER. The CDR3 totals 14 residues. Trimming stripped 0 bases from V and 5 bases from J, with 10 bases between.

The rearrangement joins TRBV6-4 to TRBJ2-7; 7 bases match TRBD2. This CDR3 contains 10 residues. Trimming at V came to 8 bases and at J to 9 bases, leaving 4 bases not matched to a gene. Germline CDR1 reads MRHNA; CDR2 reads SNTAGT. This CDR3 is CASGGGGQYV. Here the CDR3 DNA reads TGTGCCAGCGGGGGGGGTGGGCAGTACGTC.

The V call is TRBV5-1, the J call TRBJ1-1, with 8 bases identical to TRBD1. This CDR3 is 16 amino acids long. Germline V lookup: CDR1 SGHRS, CDR2 YFSETQ. J gave up 5 bases and V 4 bases, and 13 bases lay outside the gene matches. Here the CDR3 reads CASSATGGGGWTEAFF. The CDR3 DNA sequence: TGCGCCAGCAGCGCTACAGGGGGAGGTGGATGGACTGAAGCTTTCTTT. The variable domain in full, completed from reference TRBV5-1 and TRBJ1-1, reads KAGVTQTPRYLIKTRGQQVTLSCSPISGHRSVSWYQQTPGQGLQFLFEYFSETQRNKGNFPGRFSGRQFSNSRSEMNVSTLELGDSALYLCASSATGGGGWTEAFFGQGTRLTVV.

The gene calls are TRBV9 and TRBJ1-1; TRBD1 agrees at 9 bases. CDR3 length equals 14 residues. J gave up 7 bases and V 3 bases, and 7 bases lay outside the gene matches. Germline CDR1 SGDLS, CDR2 YYNGEE. CDR3 nucleotide sequence: TGTGCCAGCAGCGCAAACAGGGGGCAAAGTGAAGCTTTCTTT. This codes for CASSANRGQSEAFF.

Comment on this clone: The identical CDR3 is also encoded by other nucleotide sequences in the sample. This chain uses TRBV29-1 with TRBJ2-1, with D possibly matching TRBD1 (5 bases). Trimming stripped 4 bases from V and 10 bases from J, with 8 bases between. The germline CDR1 and CDR2 sequences are SQVTM and ANQGSEA. The CDR3 has 10 residues. CDR3 in DNA: TGCAGCGTTGGGGGCGTGGAGCAGTTCTTC. This encodes CSVGGVEQFF.

The genes are TRBV9 and TRBJ1-1; no reliable D call. The CDR3 length is 14 residues. Between the trimmed V and J ends, which lost 4 bases and 1 base, there was a span of 11 bases. Germline V lookup: CDR1 SGDLS, CDR2 YYNGEE. The CDR3 is CASSPSLENTEAFF. CDR3 coding DNA: TGTGCCAGCAGCCCATCCTTAGAGAACACTGAAGCTTTCTTT.

This clone was counted once. The chain uses TRBV5-1 and TRBJ2-7; the match to TRBD1 covers 9 bases. CDR3 length: 15 residues. From germline, CDR1 is SGHRS and CDR2 YFSETQ. V gave up 0 bases and J gave up 7 bases; unmatched junction bases: 8. This chain's CDR3 is CASSLGGTGIGEQYF. The CDR3 coding sequence is TGCGCCAGCAGCTTGGGGGGGACAGGGATAGGAGAGCAGTACTTC. Together with reference TRBV5-1 and TRBJ2-7, the CDR3 gives the full variable domain: KAGVTQTPRYLIKTRGQQVTLSCSPISGHRSVSWYQQTPGQGLQFLFEYFSETQRNKGNFPGRFSGRQFSNSRSEMNVSTLELGDSALYLCASSLGGTGIGEQYFGPGTRLTVT.

This chain uses TRBV19 with TRBJ1-1; D not certain. The CDR3 is 13 amino acids. Trimming stripped 6 bases from V and 4 bases from J, with 12 bases between. Germline-derived CDR1 and CDR2 are LNHDA and SQIVND (reference sequence). CDR3 region: CASRTGMGTEAFF. Here the CDR3 DNA reads TGTGCCAGTAGAACGGGGATGGGCACTGAAGCTTTCTTT.

This clone appeared a few times. The genes are TRBV4-1 and TRBJ2-1; possibly TRBD1 for D (6 bases). The CDR3 is 21 residues long. Germline V gene lookup returns CDR1 MGHRA and CDR2 YSYEKL. With 3 bases removed from V and 4 bases from J, the gap between germline ends came to 31 bases. In nucleotides, the CDR3 is TGCGCCAGCAGCCAGTTCTACCTCCCTACAGGGTCCCTGGTCTTTTACAATGAGCAGTTCTTC. It is translated as CASSQFYLPTGSLVFYNEQFF.

A note on this clone: Germline is not matched at one junction end, which may reflect a read error. V is TRBV5-1 and J is TRBJ1-2; 12 nucleotides agree with TRBD1. The CDR3 contains 14 residues. CDR1 is SGHRS, CDR2 YFSETQ, per germline. The CDR3 spells CASRLGQGAYGYTF. DNA of the CDR3: TGCGCCAGCAGGTTGGGACAGGGGGCCTATGGCTACACCTTC.

This clone was observed a single time. This sequence joins TRBV13 and TRBJ2-1, with a tentative D call TRBD2 (6 bases). V lost 1 base, J lost 10 bases, and 11 bases lay in between. CDR1 PRHDT and CDR2 FYEKMQ come from the germline V gene (reference sequence). The CDR3 has 13 amino acids. CDR3 bases: TGTGCCAGCAGCTTAGCCCAGGGAGGAGAGCAGTTCTTC. This gives the protein CASSLAQGGEQFF.

The chain combines TRBV18 with TRBJ2-7; TRBD2 matches at 10 bases. The CDR3 sequence is 16 residues long. Germline V gene data show CDR1 as KGHSH and CDR2 as LQKENI. J was trimmed by 2 bases and V by 3 bases; bases with no gene match: 7. The CDR3 reads CASSPQALAGTYEQYV. In nucleotides, the CDR3 is TGTGCCAGCTCACCCCAAGCACTAGCGGGGACCTACGAGCAGTACGTC.

J is TRBJ2-3 and V is TRBV4-1; tentative D call: TRBD1 (6 bases). Germline-derived CDR1 and CDR2 are MGHRA and YSYEKL. V lost 8 bases, J lost 4 bases, and 13 bases lay in between. The CDR3 has 13 amino acids. CDR3 in amino acids: CASGRYRADTQYF. CDR3 sequence (DNA): TGCGCCAGCGGGCGGTACAGGGCAGATACGCAGTATTTT.